Listed below are T cell receptor beta chains from one sample, sequenced in a study of T-cell memory formation after mild COVID-19. TCRdb reanalysed the 5' RACE reads using MiXCR and keeps one entry per CDR3 protein. Among nearly 250,000 distinct CDR3 sequences listed, roughly 15% were seen once. Sequencing was performed on PBMCs or a T cell subset sorted from them (not recorded which). The receptors stem from an adult woman who had mild COVID-19 (a few samples of this study predate the infection). Cell type and time point are not known. The CDR3 runs from the conserved cysteine through the conserved F or W. The D gene is left open where the match is weak. Only part of the rows carry a size: once, few, many, or a class if the clone is expanded.

NA	TRBV7-9	TRBD1	TRBJ2-7	TGTGCCAGCAGCTCGGGGGACAGGGGGATCTCCTACGAGCAGTACTTC	CASSSGDRGISYEQYF
few	TRBV14	NA	TRBJ2-3	TGTGCCAGCAGCCATAAACAACGAACCACAGATACGCAGTATTTT	CASSHKQRTTDTQYF
NA	TRBV4-2	NA	TRBJ2-5	TGTGCCAGCAGCCAAGAGACAGGACAACGGGAGACCCAGTACTTC	CASSQETGQRETQYF
few	TRBV23-1	NA	TRBJ2-7	TGCGCGAGGCGGGTCGGGGGAAGCGAGCAGTACTTC	CARRVGGSEQYF
many	TRBV12-3/TRBV12-4	NA	TRBJ2-3	TGTGCCAGCAGAGCGAGAAACAGAAACACAGATACGCAGTATTTT	CASRARNRNTDTQYF
once	TRBV27	NA	TRBJ1-2	TGTGCCAGCAGTCCCCGACAGATGAACTATGGCTACACCTTC	CASSPRQMNYGYTF
NA	TRBV12-3/TRBV12-4	NA	TRBJ1-5	TGTGCCAGCAGGGTACAGGGCCGCAATCAGCCCCAGCATTTT	CASRVQGRNQPQHF
few	TRBV27	TRBD2	TRBJ2-7	TGTGCCAGCAGTTTAGGACTAGCGGGAGGACTCCCTCCCTACGAGCAGTACTTC	CASSLGLAGGLPPYEQYF
many	TRBV20-1	NA	TRBJ2-1	TGCAGTGCTAGCTCGAGGGACAATGAGCAGTTCTTC	CSASSRDNEQFF
few	TRBV4-1	NA	TRBJ2-5	TGCGCCAGCAGCCGGAGTAGACAGGTCCAAGAGACCCAGTACTTC	CASSRSRQVQETQYF
few	TRBV28	TRBD2	TRBJ2-7	TGTGCCAGCAGTTTAGGAGCGGGGGGAATCTACGAGCAGTACTTC	CASSLGAGGIYEQYF
few	TRBV24-1	TRBD2	TRBJ2-1	TGTGCCACCAGAAGTAGCGGGGGGGGGTTCGGTGAGCAGTTCTTC	CATRSSGGGFGEQFF
NA	TRBV2	NA	TRBJ1-3	TGTGCCAGCAGTGTCGGAGGCCGGAGCTCTGGAAACACCATATATTTT	CASSVGGRSSGNTIYF
few	TRBV12-3/TRBV12-4	NA	TRBJ1-1	TGTGCCAGCAGTCAACGACCCACTGAAGCTTTCTTT	CASSQRPTEAFF
once	TRBV20-1	NA	TRBJ2-7	TGCAGTGCTAGACGGCAGACCTACGAGCAGTACTTC	CSARRQTYEQYF
few	TRBV2	TRBD2	TRBJ2-1	TGTGCCAGCAGTGATCGGCTAGCGGGAGCGTATGAGCAGTTCTTC	CASSDRLAGAYEQFF
NA	TRBV7-2	TRBD2	TRBJ2-3	TGTGCCAGCAGCCCCAGGGCTAGCGGAGATACGCAGTATTTT	CASSPRASGDTQYF
many	TRBV20-1	NA	TRBJ2-7	TGCAGTGCTAGAGACTCTCGACAGGTGTCCTACGAGCAGTACTTC	CSARDSRQVSYEQYF
NA	TRBV2	TRBD2	TRBJ2-7	TGTGCCAGCAGTGTGGGGCGGGAGGAGCAGCACTTC	CASSVGREEQHF
few	TRBV11-2	TRBD1	TRBJ2-4	TGTGCCAGCAGCGCCATCCGGGACAGCGGTCCCAAAAACATTCAGTACTTC	CASSAIRDSGPKNIQYF
NA	TRBV18	NA	TRBJ2-3	TGTGCCAGCTCACCACGCGGGGTAAGCACAGATACGCAGTATTTT	CASSPRGVSTDTQYF
few	TRBV7-2	TRBD2	TRBJ2-1	TGTGCCAGCAGGACTAGCCGCCCACTCAATGAGCAGTTCTTC	CASRTSRPLNEQFF
NA	TRBV5-1	NA	TRBJ2-3	TGCGCCAGCAGCTTGAGAGGGAGTCGGCCAGATACGCAGTATTTT	CASSLRGSRPDTQYF
once	TRBV21-1	NA	TRBJ2-7	TGTGCCAGCAACGACAGACAGGATCCCTCCTACGAGCAGTACTTC	CASNDRQDPSYEQYF
few	TRBV24-1	NA	TRBJ1-1	TGTGCCACCAGTGACGCCGTGCCAGGGAACACTGAAGCTTTCTTT	CATSDAVPGNTEAFF
few	TRBV24-1	NA	TRBJ1-2	TGTGCCACCAGTGACTCCCTGGGTGGCTACACCTTC	CATSDSLGGYTF
NA	TRBV5-5	NA	TRBJ2-7	TGTGCCAGCAGACCCTTAGGACAGCTTTACGCGTACTTC	CASRPLGQLYAYF